The 14 T cell receptor beta chains below come from one sample, sequenced in a study of Graves' ophthalmopathy and Graves' hyperthyroidism (dated by TCRdb to the late 2010s). Sequencing used an Illumina HiSeq 2000. For repertoire sequencing, the TCR beta CDR3 regions were amplified from RNA transcripts. A first-round RT-PCR used HTBI primers with the Qiagen OneStep RT-PCR kit, followed by a second-round multiplex PCR, size selection and purification. The public reads were run again by TCRdb, first through fastp at Q25 and then through MiXCR, and only productive beta chains were kept. CDR3 protein duplicates are merged, each entry listing the most common genes and DNA. The table for this sample lists over 650,000 distinct CDR3 sequences; over 40% of them were counted only once. Under 3.5% of the sample rests with the top ten. The source material was peripheral blood. These receptors originate from an adult man with Graves' ophthalmopathy.

This clonotype has a count of ten or more. DNA for the CDR3: TGTGCCAGCAGTGGAAACAGGGGTCTTAACTATGGCTACACCTTC. It encodes CASSGNRGLNYGYTF. The gene calls are TRBV2 and TRBJ1-2, with 7 bases lining up with TRBD1. Germline loops: CDR1 SNHLY, CDR2 FYNNEI. With V trimmed by 4 bases and J by 1 base, 6 bases remained unmatched. This CDR3 spans 15 amino acids. Drawing the rest from reference TRBV2 and TRBJ1-2, the complete variable domain is EPEVTQTPSHQVTQMGQEVILRCVPISNHLYFYWYRQILGQKVEFLVSFYNNEISEKSEIFDDQFSVERPDGSNFTLKIRSTKLEDSAMYFCASSGNRGLNYGYTFGSGTRLTVV.

This clonotype has ten or more counts. This rearrangement joins TRBV29-1 to TRBJ2-2; TRBD2 agrees at 11 bases. V shed 6 bases and J 2 bases; nucleotides not matched to a gene: 2. This CDR3 contains 14 residues. Germline CDR1 is SQVTM and CDR2 is ANQGSEA. CDR3 DNA: TGCAGCGTGACTAGCGGGGTCAACACCGGGGAGCTGTTTTTT. Its translation: CSVTSGVNTGELFF.

The table lists this clonotype with a count of one. A read error is possible here, since a much larger clone lies one base away. The J gene is TRBJ1-5, the V gene TRBV9; D perhaps matches TRBD1 (5 bases). Germline-derived CDR1 and CDR2 are SGDLS and YYNGEE. This CDR3 region has 15 residues. V dropped 4 bases and J dropped 6 bases, with 17 bases sitting between them. The DNA for the CDR3 is TGTGCCAGCAGCCAAGGGGAGGGAGGCATTCAGCCCCAGCATTTT. Protein product: CASSQGEGGIQPQHF.

This chain joins TRBV10-3 and TRBJ2-7, with D perhaps TRBD1 (6 bases). The CDR3 sequence is 14 residues long. Germline-derived CDR1 and CDR2 are ENHRY and SYGVKD. Trimming took 10 bases from V and 0 from J, leaving 16 bases between them. The CDR3 sequence is CASSQGHSSYEQYF. The CDR3 nucleotides are TGTGCCAGCAGCCAGGGGCATAGCTCCTACGAGCAGTACTTC.

Turning to this clonotype: This is likely a read error, given that the CDR3 carries no conserved phenylalanine or tryptophan at its end. V usage is TRBV25-1 and J usage is TRBJ2-5, with D maybe TRBD2 (8 bases). The V end was cut by 3 bases, the J end by 5 bases, with 16 bases between. The CDR3 length is 15 residues. Germline CDR1 reads MGHDK; CDR2 reads SYGVNS. The chain's CDR3 is CASSDGRGRPETQYL. The CDR3 DNA reads TGTGCCAGCAGTGACGGGAGGGGGCGGCCCGAGACCCAGTACCTC.

In regard to this clonotype: Likely a read error: the CDR3 ends without its conserved phenylalanine or tryptophan. This chain uses TRBV11-2 with TRBJ2-7, with 14 positions matching TRBD2. The V gene end was trimmed by 6 bases and the J gene end by 2 bases; junction bases not matched to a gene: 9. The germline V gene encodes CDR1 SGHAT and CDR2 FQNNGV. The CDR3 covers 17 residues. CDR3 loop: CASRPGLAGATAYEQYL. Here the CDR3 DNA reads TGTGCCAGCAGACCGGGACTAGCGGGAGCAACGGCCTACGAGCAGTACCTC.

The V call is TRBV4-1, the J call TRBJ1-5, with 9 bases aligning to TRBD1. The CDR3 is 16 residues long. After removal of 3 bases from V and 4 bases from J, the junction contained 7 bases not matched to a gene. CDR1 is MGHRA, CDR2 YSYEKL, per germline. The CDR3 nucleotides read TGCGCCAGCAGCCATATTTACAGGGGGCAAAATCAGCCCCAGCATTTT. Protein sequence: CASSHIYRGQNQPQHF.

The chain employs TRBV12-3 or TRBV12-4 and TRBJ2-3; TRBD2 matches at 12 bases. With V trimmed by 5 bases and J by 3 bases, 0 bases remained unmatched. This CDR3 is built from 14 residues. CDR3 amino acids: CASSGLAGTDTQYF. In DNA, the CDR3 is TGTGCCAGCAGTGGACTAGCGGGGACAGATACGCAGTATTTT.

This chain joins TRBV10-3 and TRBJ1-4; D might be TRBD1 (5 bases). The CDR3 covers 12 residues. CDR1 ENHRY and CDR2 SYGVKD come from the germline V gene. The V and J ends lost 8 bases and 8 bases respectively, with 12 bases between them. In nucleotides, the CDR3 is TGTGCCATCGGGACCTTGGAGGAAAAACTGTTTTTT. It yields the protein CAIGTLEEKLFF.

V and J are TRBV20-1 and TRBJ1-1, with TRBD1 as a possible D gene (6 bases). The CDR3 has 15 amino acids. CDR1 and CDR2 (germline): DFQATT, SNEGSKA (reference sequence). V lost 6 bases and J 5 bases, leaving 22 bases between the germline ends. The DNA of the CDR3 is TGCAGTGCCCAGGGGAAGGGTGCACGAAAAACTGAAGCTTTCTTT. The encoded protein is CSAQGKGARKTEAFF.

This clonotype has ten or more counts. The chain is built from TRBV27 and TRBJ1-6; tentative D call: TRBD1 (5 bases). The germline V gene encodes CDR1 MNHEY and CDR2 SMNVEV (reference sequence). The CDR3 covers 13 residues. V gave up 0 bases and J gave up 8 bases, with 5 bases separating them. In DNA, the CDR3 is TGTGCCAGCAGTTTATCGGGGCATTCACCCCTCCACTTT. It yields the protein CASSLSGHSPLHF.

The genes are TRBV7-3 and TRBJ2-5; 13 nucleotides line up with TRBD2. V shed 4 bases, J shed 6 bases, and the junction held 17 bases outside the gene matches. Looked up from germline, CDR1 is SGHTA and CDR2 is FQGTGA. This CDR3 spans 19 amino acids. CDR3 nucleotide sequence: TGTGCCAGCAGCTCCCACCCGACTAGCGGGAGGTTGAATGAGCAGACCCAGTACTTC. Translating gives CASSSHPTSGRLNEQTQYF. Looking up the rest from reference TRBV7-3 and TRBJ2-5 gives the full variable domain: GAGVSQTPSNKVTEKGKYVELRCDPISGHTALYWYRQSLGQGPEFLIYFQGTGAADDSGLPNDRFFAVRPEGSVSTLKIQRTERGDSAVYLCASSSHPTSGRLNEQTQYFGPGTRLLVL.

Worth noting for this clonotype: At one end the junction does not follow the germline gene, possibly because of a read error. This chain joins TRBV20-1 and TRBJ2-5; 10 bases fit TRBD1. The CDR3 is made up of 15 amino acids. In germline, CDR1 is DFQATT, CDR2 SNEGSKA (reference sequence). This CDR3 reads CSVREIDRGLETQYF. The CDR3 bases are TGCAGTGTTAGAGAAATCGACAGGGGGCTTGAGACCCAGTACTTC.

V is TRBV20-1 and J is TRBJ2-5, with D maybe TRBD2 (6 bases). Germline CDR1 and CDR2: DFQATT and SNEGSKA (reference sequence). V dropped 2 bases and J dropped 2 bases, with 9 bases sitting between them. CDR3 length: 13 amino acids. CDR3 sequence: CSARRGKQETQYF. Here the CDR3 DNA reads TGCAGTGCTAGACGCGGGAAGCAAGAGACCCAGTACTTC.